Given below is one TCR beta chain in context. The data originate from a study of blood T cell repertoires in COVID-19. Across the whole study: Sources were T cells, B-cell-depleted T cells, or PBMCs; the material itself was cDNA or gDNA.

Using immunoSEQ multiplex PCR, the repertoire was profiled, and TCRdb retains in-frame clones only, with some absent. The table lists over 150,000 clones, approximately 80% of them singletons, with 3.7% in the top ten. The CDR3 is 14 residues long. Trimming removed 4 bases from V and 4 bases from J, with 14 bases in between. In germline, CDR1 is SGHRS, CDR2 YFSETQ. Input material: peripheral blood. The chain has TRBV5-1 and TRBJ2-5; D remains ambiguous. This receptor was obtained from a woman aged 80 or older with acute or convalescent COVID-19. CDR3 bases: TGCGCCAGCAGCATGGCCCAACCCAGAGAGACCCAGTACTTC. Its translation: CASSMAQPRETQYF.